Below, 19 T cell receptor beta chains from the same sample are listed, as sequenced in a study of cytomegalovirus exposure and HLA in healthy donors. Repertoires were generated with immunoSEQ multiplex PCR, while TCRdb's copy carries only in-frame clones and drops some. This table holds 55,000 to 65,000 clones, about 92% found once. The sequencing sample was made of PBMCs. The source is a man younger than 35 in good health and CMV-seronegative.

This clone was recorded only once. The V gene is TRBV7-9, the J gene TRBJ2-7, with TRBD2 identical over 14 bases. Germline values: CDR1 SEHNR, CDR2 FQNEAQ (reference sequence). The CDR3 loop spans 17 amino acids. After removal of 5 bases from V and 7 bases from J, the junction contained 13 bases not matched to a gene. The CDR3 loop reads CASSTRPGLAGDREQYF. The CDR3 nucleotides read TGTGCCAGCAGCACCAGACCGGGACTAGCGGGAGATCGTGAGCAGTACTTC.

This clone was seen a few times. This rearrangement joins TRBV6-5 to TRBJ2-7; 11 bases align to TRBD1. CDR1 is MNHEY and CDR2 is SVGAGI in the germline V gene. The V segment lost 6 bases and the J segment 3 bases; nucleotides outside the gene matches: 7. This CDR3 contains 15 residues. CDR3 amino acids: CASRGRDRGNYEQYF. In DNA form, the CDR3 reads TGTGCCAGCAGGGGCCGGGACAGGGGGAACTACGAGCAGTACTTC.

This chain joins TRBV5-1 and TRBJ1-2, with D possibly being TRBD1 (6 bases). Germline CDR1 is SGHRS and CDR2 is YFSETQ. Trimming shortened V by 6 bases and J by 4 bases, and 19 bases separated the two germline ends. This CDR3 has 15 residues. The CDR3 spells CASMGLADSIYGYTF. The CDR3 DNA reads TGCGCCAGCATGGGGCTAGCGGACAGCATCTATGGCTACACCTTC.

The CDR3 DNA reads as TGTGCCAGCAGCGTAGGGCTAGCCGACAATGAGCAGTTCTTC. Translated, it gives CASSVGLADNEQFF. This chain links TRBV9 with TRBJ2-1; tentative D call: TRBD2 (5 bases). Trimming left V 0 bases short and J 5 bases short, with 9 bases between. The CDR3 extends over 14 amino acids. Germline V gene lookup returns CDR1 SGDLS and CDR2 YYNGEE.

This chain connects TRBV5-1 to TRBJ2-1; 7 bases fit TRBD2. V was clipped by 4 bases and J by 7 bases; unmatched bases: 8. Germline V gives CDR1 SGHRS, CDR2 YFSETQ. The CDR3 contains 14 residues. CDR3 amino acids: CASSLLAEPNEQFF. CDR3 nucleotide sequence: TGCGCCAGCAGCCTGCTAGCGGAGCCGAATGAGCAGTTCTTC.

This sequence joins TRBV7-8 and TRBJ2-1, with TRBD2 identical over 8 bases. The germline V gene encodes CDR1 SGHVS and CDR2 FQNEAQ. The CDR3 runs to 15 residues. Trimming cost V 3 bases and J 8 bases; bases outside gene matches: 9. The DNA of the CDR3 is TGTGCCAGCAGCTTCCCAGCGGGAGTCGCGGATGAGCAGTTCTTC. Translated, it gives CASSFPAGVADEQFF.

The CDR3: CSANRAPAQYF. The CDR3 nucleotides read TGCAGTGCGAACAGGGCACCCGCGCAGTATTTT. This chain links TRBV20-1 with TRBJ2-3, with D possibly matching TRBD1 (6 bases). Germline CDR1 is DFQATT and CDR2 is SNEGSKA (reference sequence). The germline V and J ends were trimmed by 6 bases and 10 bases, with 14 bases remaining between them. This CDR3 is 11 amino acids long.

The gene calls are TRBV4-3 and TRBJ2-7; 10 bases line up with TRBD2. Germline CDR1 and CDR2: LGHNA and YSLEER. Trimming at V came to 6 bases and at J to 1 base, leaving 3 bases not matched to a gene. The CDR3 loop spans 14 amino acids. Here the CDR3 reads CASSRTSGSYEQYF. CDR3 nucleotides: TGCGCCAGCAGTCGGACTAGCGGTTCCTACGAGCAGTACTTC.

The rearrangement uses TRBV10-3 and TRBJ1-4, with 9 bases aligning to TRBD1. Germline CDR1 ENHRY, CDR2 SYGVKD. CDR3 length: 16 residues. V shed 0 bases and J 6 bases; nucleotides not matched to a gene: 5. CDR3: CAISESTTGGDEKLFF. The CDR3 DNA sequence: TGTGCCATCAGTGAGTCAACGACAGGGGGGGATGAAAAACTGTTTTTT.

This chain uses TRBV19 with TRBJ1-5; tentative D call: TRBD1 (5 bases). V gave up 8 bases and J gave up 6 bases, with 17 bases separating them. CDR3 length: 14 amino acids. Germline values: CDR1 LNHDA, CDR2 SQIVND (reference sequence). CDR3 in amino acids: CASADRGVSQPQHF. CDR3 coding DNA: TGTGCCAGTGCTGACAGAGGTGTCAGTCAGCCCCAGCATTTT.

The chain uses TRBV4-2 and TRBJ2-3; TRBD1 matches at 8 bases. The V gene's germline CDR1 is LGHNA and CDR2 YNFKEQ. V was clipped by 6 bases and J by 3 bases; unmatched bases: 11. This CDR3 is built from 16 residues. The CDR3 DNA is TGTGCCAGCAGACCTCAAACAGGGGGTAGGACAGATACGCAGTATTTT. This encodes CASRPQTGGRTDTQYF.

The CDR3 is CASSLQRQGAGGELFF. CDR3 sequence (DNA): TGTGCCAGCAGCTTACAGAGACAGGGGGCTGGCGGGGAGCTGTTTTTT. This chain uses TRBV7-3 with TRBJ2-2; 10 nucleotides line up with TRBD1. V lost 2 bases and J lost 7; bases outside the gene matches: 7. The CDR3 has 16 amino acids. The germline V gene has CDR1 SGHTA and CDR2 FQGTGA.

The V gene is TRBV7-2, the J gene TRBJ2-1; 10 bases align to TRBD2. CDR1 is SGHTA and CDR2 is FQGNSA in the germline V gene. The CDR3 is 16 residues long. V lost 1 base and J lost 9; bases outside the gene matches: 9. The CDR3 bases are TGTGCCAGCAGCTTAGTGCTAGCGGGAGCCATGACTGAGCAGTTCTTC. Its protein is CASSLVLAGAMTEQFF.

The chain links TRBV7-2 to TRBJ2-2, with 10 bases lining up with TRBD2. This CDR3 has 16 amino acids. The V and J ends lost 3 bases and 7 bases, in that order; junction bases with no gene match: 8. Germline V lookup: CDR1 SGHTA, CDR2 FQGNSA. The CDR3 nucleotides read TGTGCCAGCAGCTTCGAAGCGGGAGGGCCAGGCGGGGAGCTGTTTTTT. As protein: CASSFEAGGPGGELFF.

The chain is built from TRBV28 and TRBJ1-3, with 7 bases lining up with TRBD1. Trimming cost V 5 bases and J 1 base; bases outside gene matches: 5. The CDR3 runs to 15 residues. Germline CDR1 and CDR2: MDHEN and SYDVKM. The CDR3 spells CASSIYRGSGNTIYF. In DNA form, the CDR3 reads TGTGCCAGCAGTATATACAGGGGTTCTGGAAACACCATATATTTT.

The chain is built from TRBV6-1 and TRBJ2-7; TRBD1 aligns across 9 bases. Per the germline V gene, CDR1 is MNHNS and CDR2 is SASEGT. With V trimmed by 8 bases and J by 4 bases, 9 bases remained unmatched. The CDR3 spans 14 residues. As DNA, the CDR3 is TGTGCCAGCGGACAGGGGAGGTTTCCGTACGAGCAGTACTTC. It is translated as CASGQGRFPYEQYF.

This chain joins TRBV10-1 and TRBJ2-2, with TRBD1 matching 9 bases. The ends lost 6 bases at V and 7 bases at J; junction bases unmatched: 6. Germline CDR1 is WNHNN and CDR2 is SYGVQD (reference sequence). This CDR3 is built from 14 residues. The CDR3 DNA sequence: TGCGCCAGCAGGGGGGGACAGGGCCACGGGGAGCTGTTTTTT. Its protein is CASRGGQGHGELFF.

The rearrangement links TRBV19 to TRBJ2-2; 14 nucleotides align to TRBD2. Trimming removed 0 bases from V and 7 bases from J; junction bases left unmatched: 13. CDR3 length: 20 residues. Per the germline V gene, CDR1 is LNHDA and CDR2 is SQIVND (reference sequence). CDR3 residues: CASSIDYTGLAGVNVGELFF. CDR3 DNA sequence: TGTGCCAGTAGTATAGATTATACGGGACTAGCGGGAGTTAACGTCGGGGAGCTGTTTTTT.

This rearrangement joins TRBV6-5 to TRBJ2-7; D perhaps matches TRBD2 (5 bases). Germline V CDR1 and CDR2: MNHEY, SVGAGI. There are 15 residues in the CDR3. V gave up 4 bases and J gave up 3 bases, with 16 bases separating them. The CDR3 sequence is CASSSPRGSSYEQYF. CDR3 sequence (DNA): TGTGCCAGCAGTTCGCCCAGAGGGAGTAGCTACGAGCAGTACTTC.